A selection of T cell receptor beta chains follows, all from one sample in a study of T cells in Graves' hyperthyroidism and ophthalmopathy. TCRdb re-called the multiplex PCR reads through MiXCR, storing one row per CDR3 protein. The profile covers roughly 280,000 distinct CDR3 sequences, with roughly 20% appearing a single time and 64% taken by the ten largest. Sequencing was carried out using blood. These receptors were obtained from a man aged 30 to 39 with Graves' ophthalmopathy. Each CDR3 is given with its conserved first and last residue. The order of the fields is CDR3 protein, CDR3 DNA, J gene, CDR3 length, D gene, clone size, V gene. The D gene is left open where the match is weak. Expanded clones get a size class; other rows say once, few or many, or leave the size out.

CDR3 protein: CASSRTESKMNTEAFF; CDR3 DNA: TGTGCCAGCAGCCGCACAGAGAGTAAAATGAACACTGAAGCTTTCTTT; J gene: TRBJ1-1; CDR3 length: 16; D gene: NA; clone size: NA; V gene: TRBV6-1
CDR3 protein: CASSPTQTYEQYF; CDR3 DNA: TGTGCCAGCTCACCGACCCAAACCTACGAGCAGTACTTC; J gene: TRBJ2-7; CDR3 length: 13; D gene: NA; clone size: NA; V gene: TRBV18
CDR3 protein: CASKAYTYNEQFF; CDR3 DNA: TGCGCCAGCAAGGCGTATACCTACAATGAGCAGTTCTTC; J gene: TRBJ2-1; CDR3 length: 13; D gene: NA; clone size: few; V gene: TRBV10-2
CDR3 protein: CASSRPGGSVGAEAFF; CDR3 DNA: TGTGCCAGCAGTCGTCCAGGGGGCTCGGTTGGTGCTGAAGCTTTCTTT; J gene: TRBJ1-1; CDR3 length: 16; D gene: TRBD1; clone size: many; V gene: TRBV28
CDR3 protein: CASSLAVQRYNEQFF; CDR3 DNA: TGCGCCAGCAGCTTGGCCGTTCAACGGTACAATGAGCAGTTCTTC; J gene: TRBJ2-1; CDR3 length: 15; D gene: NA; clone size: many; V gene: TRBV5-1
CDR3 protein: CASSPHGRDQPQHF; CDR3 DNA: TGTGCCAGCAGTCCACACGGACGCGATCAGCCCCAGCATTTT; J gene: TRBJ1-5; CDR3 length: 14; D gene: NA; clone size: NA; V gene: TRBV27
CDR3 protein: CASSFMSYEQYF; CDR3 DNA: TGTGCCAGCAGTTTTATGTCCTACGAGCAGTACTTC; J gene: TRBJ2-7; CDR3 length: 12; D gene: NA; clone size: few; V gene: TRBV28
CDR3 protein: CASSSTGRNPYEQYF; CDR3 DNA: TGCGCCAGCAGCTCGACAGGGAGAAACCCCTACGAGCAGTACTTC; J gene: TRBJ2-7; CDR3 length: 15; D gene: TRBD1; clone size: NA; V gene: TRBV9
CDR3 protein: CASSYTGGAGELFF; CDR3 DNA: TGTGCCAGCAGTTACACAGGCGGGGCCGGGGAGCTGTTTTTT; J gene: TRBJ2-2; CDR3 length: 14; D gene: NA; clone size: once; V gene: TRBV6-5
CDR3 protein: CASSIPGGGGRTSGNTIYF; CDR3 DNA: TGTGCCAGCAGTATTCCGGGGGGTGGGGGCCGTACCTCTGGAAACACCATATATTTT; J gene: TRBJ1-3; CDR3 length: 19; D gene: NA; clone size: few; V gene: TRBV28
CDR3 protein: CASSLGSAEAFF; CDR3 DNA: TGTGCCAGCAGCTTAGGGAGCGCTGAAGCTTTCTTT; J gene: TRBJ1-1; CDR3 length: 12; D gene: NA; clone size: NA; V gene: TRBV7-8
CDR3 protein: CASSKGGFYGYTF; CDR3 DNA: TGTGCCAGCAGCAAGGGAGGATTCTATGGCTACACCTTC; J gene: TRBJ1-2; CDR3 length: 13; D gene: NA; clone size: few; V gene: TRBV7-9
CDR3 protein: CSATSGRSIRQFF; CDR3 DNA: TGCAGTGCCACTAGCGGGAGAAGTATAAGGCAGTTCTTC; J gene: TRBJ2-1; CDR3 length: 13; D gene: TRBD2; clone size: NA; V gene: TRBV20-1
CDR3 protein: CASSLGTDNTEAFF; CDR3 DNA: TGTGCCAGCAGCTTAGGAACGGATAACACTGAAGCTTTCTTT; J gene: TRBJ1-1; CDR3 length: 14; D gene: NA; clone size: few; V gene: TRBV11-3
CDR3 protein: CASNKQISTDTQYF; CDR3 DNA: TGTGCCAGCAACAAACAGATTAGCACAGATACGCAGTATTTT; J gene: TRBJ2-3; CDR3 length: 14; D gene: NA; clone size: NA; V gene: TRBV2
CDR3 protein: CASLPEAGELFF; CDR3 DNA: TGTGCCAGCCTACCGGAAGCCGGGGAGCTGTTTTTT; J gene: TRBJ2-2; CDR3 length: 12; D gene: NA; clone size: many; V gene: TRBV11-2
CDR3 protein: CSVRGSYEQYF; CDR3 DNA: TGCAGCGTTCGGGGGAGTTACGAGCAGTACTTC; J gene: TRBJ2-7; CDR3 length: 11; D gene: NA; clone size: NA; V gene: TRBV29-1
CDR3 protein: CASSYAGGPGNTDTQYF; CDR3 DNA: TGTGCCAGCAGTTACGCCGGGGGGCCGGGGAACACAGATACGCAGTATTTT; J gene: TRBJ2-3; CDR3 length: 17; D gene: NA; clone size: few; V gene: TRBV6-9
CDR3 protein: CASQRQALEQFF; CDR3 DNA: TGTGCCAGCCAACGACAGGCACTTGAGCAGTTCTTC; J gene: TRBJ2-1; CDR3 length: 12; D gene: NA; clone size: many; V gene: TRBV11-3
CDR3 protein: CATTAGGSYNEQFF; CDR3 DNA: TGTGCCACCACCGCAGGGGGCTCCTACAATGAGCAGTTCTTC; J gene: TRBJ2-1; CDR3 length: 14; D gene: TRBD1; clone size: few; V gene: TRBV24-1
CDR3 protein: CSASGQGNTEAFF; CDR3 DNA: TGCAGTGCTTCAGGACAGGGTAACACTGAAGCTTTCTTT; J gene: TRBJ1-1; CDR3 length: 13; D gene: TRBD1; clone size: few; V gene: TRBV20-1
CDR3 protein: CSATRNGAGELFF; CDR3 DNA: TGCAGTGCCACCAGGAATGGTGCCGGGGAGCTGTTTTTT; J gene: TRBJ2-2; CDR3 length: 13; D gene: NA; clone size: few; V gene: TRBV20-1
CDR3 protein: CATSDSRGDNEQFF; CDR3 DNA: TGTGCCACCAGTGATAGCAGGGGCGACAATGAGCAGTTCTTC; J gene: TRBJ2-1; CDR3 length: 14; D gene: NA; clone size: few; V gene: TRBV24-1
CDR3 protein: CASRSRDRTEAFF; CDR3 DNA: TGTGCCAGCAGGTCCAGGGATCGCACTGAAGCTTTCTTT; J gene: TRBJ1-1; CDR3 length: 13; D gene: NA; clone size: NA; V gene: TRBV28
CDR3 protein: CVSGSSNYGYTF; CDR3 DNA: TGTGTGTCGGGATCCTCTAACTATGGCTACACCTTC; J gene: TRBJ1-2; CDR3 length: 12; D gene: NA; clone size: few; V gene: TRBV7-9
CDR3 protein: CATAGQGASYEQYF; CDR3 DNA: TGTGCCACCGCTGGGCAGGGCGCGTCCTACGAGCAGTACTTC; J gene: TRBJ2-7; CDR3 length: 14; D gene: NA; clone size: NA; V gene: TRBV7-8
CDR3 protein: CASSIQGSYEQYF; CDR3 DNA: TGTGCCAGTAGTATTCAGGGCTCCTACGAGCAGTACTTC; J gene: TRBJ2-7; CDR3 length: 13; D gene: NA; clone size: NA; V gene: TRBV19
CDR3 protein: CASKNQPQHF; CDR3 DNA: TGTGCCAGCAAAAATCAGCCCCAGCATTTT; J gene: TRBJ1-5; CDR3 length: 10; D gene: NA; clone size: few; V gene: TRBV5-6
CDR3 protein: CASSFTGMYTEAFF; CDR3 DNA: TGTGCCAGCAGCTTTACAGGGATGTATACTGAAGCTTTCTTT; J gene: TRBJ1-1; CDR3 length: 14; D gene: NA; clone size: NA; V gene: TRBV7-2
CDR3 protein: CASSFGTGVSPLHF; CDR3 DNA: TGTGCCAGCAGTTTTGGGACAGGGGTTTCACCCCTCCACTTT; J gene: TRBJ1-6; CDR3 length: 14; D gene: TRBD1; clone size: NA; V gene: TRBV28
CDR3 protein: CASSLDPSGRGTDTQYF; CDR3 DNA: TGTGCCAGCAGCTTAGATCCTAGCGGGAGAGGCACAGATACGCAGTATTTT; J gene: TRBJ2-3; CDR3 length: 17; D gene: TRBD2; clone size: NA; V gene: TRBV11-3
CDR3 protein: CASPPAGQNSPLHF; CDR3 DNA: TGTGCCAGCCCACCGGCGGGCCAAAATTCACCCCTCCACTTT; J gene: TRBJ1-6; CDR3 length: 14; D gene: NA; clone size: NA; V gene: TRBV18
CDR3 protein: CASSLTGQLSWPQHF; CDR3 DNA: TGTGCCAGCAGCTTGACGGGACAGCTATCATGGCCCCAGCATTTT; J gene: TRBJ1-5; CDR3 length: 15; D gene: TRBD1; clone size: few; V gene: TRBV5-6
CDR3 protein: CASSEARVGYTF; CDR3 DNA: TGTGCCAGCAGTGAAGCACGGGTTGGCTACACCTTC; J gene: TRBJ1-2; CDR3 length: 12; D gene: NA; clone size: many; V gene: TRBV2
CDR3 protein: CSVVPSGKETQYF; CDR3 DNA: TGCAGCGTTGTCCCTAGCGGGAAAGAGACCCAGTACTTC; J gene: TRBJ2-5; CDR3 length: 13; D gene: TRBD2; clone size: few; V gene: TRBV20-1
CDR3 protein: CASSLGQVNEQYF; CDR3 DNA: TGTGCCAGCAGCTTAGGACAGGTCAACGAGCAGTACTTC; J gene: TRBJ2-7; CDR3 length: 13; D gene: NA; clone size: many; V gene: TRBV11-3
CDR3 protein: CASSLGGTSGGSSYNEQFF; CDR3 DNA: TGTGCCAGCAGTTTAGGCGGGACTAGCGGGGGGAGCTCCTACAATGAGCAGTTCTTC; J gene: TRBJ2-1; CDR3 length: 19; D gene: TRBD2; clone size: NA; V gene: TRBV12-3/TRBV12-4
CDR3 protein: CASSRPEGSIKQAFF; CDR3 DNA: TGCGCCAGCAGTCGGCCAGAGGGGAGCATAAAACAAGCTTTCTTT; J gene: TRBJ1-1; CDR3 length: 15; D gene: NA; clone size: NA; V gene: TRBV5-1
CDR3 protein: CASSYAGGDYEQYF; CDR3 DNA: TGTGCCAGCAGCTATGCAGGGGGCGATTACGAGCAGTACTTC; J gene: TRBJ2-7; CDR3 length: 14; D gene: TRBD1; clone size: NA; V gene: TRBV9
CDR3 protein: CASSSGSGTYNEQFF; CDR3 DNA: TGTGCCAGCAGCTCGGGCAGCGGAACCTACAATGAGCAGTTCTTC; J gene: TRBJ2-1; CDR3 length: 15; D gene: NA; clone size: NA; V gene: TRBV5-5
CDR3 protein: CASSQEDSFGGYNEQFF; CDR3 DNA: TGTGCCAGCAGCCAAGAAGATAGCTTCGGAGGTTACAATGAGCAGTTCTTC; J gene: TRBJ2-1; CDR3 length: 17; D gene: NA; clone size: NA; V gene: TRBV3-1
CDR3 protein: CASSALQNTGELFF; CDR3 DNA: TGTGCCAGCAGTGCCCTCCAGAACACCGGGGAGCTGTTTTTT; J gene: TRBJ2-2; CDR3 length: 14; D gene: NA; clone size: few; V gene: TRBV6-1
CDR3 protein: CASSLSSGSLDTQYF; CDR3 DNA: TGCGCCAGCAGCTTGTCTAGCGGGAGCCTAGATACGCAGTATTTT; J gene: TRBJ2-3; CDR3 length: 15; D gene: TRBD2; clone size: many; V gene: TRBV5-1
CDR3 protein: CASSIEGAVMNTEAFF; CDR3 DNA: TGTGCCAGTAGTATAGAGGGGGCGGTGATGAACACTGAAGCTTTCTTT; J gene: TRBJ1-1; CDR3 length: 16; D gene: NA; clone size: NA; V gene: TRBV19
CDR3 protein: CASTYSGIGYNEQFF; CDR3 DNA: TGTGCCAGCACCTATAGCGGGATTGGGTACAATGAGCAGTTCTTC; J gene: TRBJ2-1; CDR3 length: 15; D gene: TRBD2; clone size: NA; V gene: TRBV6-2/TRBV6-3
CDR3 protein: CASSEQGHLNSNQPQHF; CDR3 DNA: TGTGCCAGCAGTGAACAGGGACACCTGAATAGCAATCAGCCCCAGCATTTT; J gene: TRBJ1-5; CDR3 length: 17; D gene: NA; clone size: NA; V gene: TRBV2
CDR3 protein: CASNRGRETDTQYF; CDR3 DNA: TGTGCCAGCAATCGGGGCAGGGAGACAGATACGCAGTATTTT; J gene: TRBJ2-3; CDR3 length: 14; D gene: NA; clone size: NA; V gene: TRBV6-2/TRBV6-3
CDR3 protein: CASSPVTGFSNQPQHF; CDR3 DNA: TGTGCCAGCAGTCCTGTGACAGGGTTTAGCAATCAGCCCCAGCATTTT; J gene: TRBJ1-5; CDR3 length: 16; D gene: TRBD1; clone size: many; V gene: TRBV12-3/TRBV12-4
CDR3 protein: CATGGAASGRLEQFF; CDR3 DNA: TGTGCCACCGGTGGTGCGGCTAGCGGAAGGCTTGAGCAGTTCTTC; J gene: TRBJ2-1; CDR3 length: 15; D gene: TRBD2; clone size: NA; V gene: TRBV15
CDR3 protein: CATSRDRGQAGQPQHF; CDR3 DNA: TGTGCCACCAGCAGAGATCGCGGGCAAGCGGGTCAGCCCCAGCATTTT; J gene: TRBJ1-5; CDR3 length: 16; D gene: NA; clone size: few; V gene: TRBV15
CDR3 protein: CASSLRATQYF; CDR3 DNA: TGTGCCAGCAGCCTGCGGGCTACGCAGTATTTT; J gene: TRBJ2-3; CDR3 length: 11; D gene: NA; clone size: few; V gene: TRBV28
CDR3 protein: CASRPNRGGYGYTF; CDR3 DNA: TGTGCCAGCAGACCGAACAGGGGCGGATATGGCTACACCTTC; J gene: TRBJ1-2; CDR3 length: 14; D gene: TRBD1; clone size: NA; V gene: TRBV6-1
CDR3 protein: CASSAGLANTEAFF; CDR3 DNA: TGTGCCAGCAGTGCAGGACTCGCGAACACTGAAGCTTTCTTT; J gene: TRBJ1-1; CDR3 length: 14; D gene: NA; clone size: many; V gene: TRBV9
CDR3 protein: CASSPPETGPSGELFF; CDR3 DNA: TGTGCCAGCTCACCACCGGAGACAGGGCCTAGCGGGGAGCTGTTTTTT; J gene: TRBJ2-2; CDR3 length: 16; D gene: TRBD1; clone size: NA; V gene: TRBV18
CDR3 protein: CSALGQDGNQPQHF; CDR3 DNA: TGCAGTGCTCTCGGACAGGATGGCAATCAGCCCCAGCATTTT; J gene: TRBJ1-5; CDR3 length: 14; D gene: TRBD1; clone size: NA; V gene: TRBV20-1
CDR3 protein: CASSLTLAESTDTQYF; CDR3 DNA: TGTGCCAGCAGCTTAACGCTGGCGGAGAGCACAGATACGCAGTATTTT; J gene: TRBJ2-3; CDR3 length: 16; D gene: NA; clone size: many; V gene: TRBV7-3
CDR3 protein: CASSSRDRDEKLFF; CDR3 DNA: TGTGCCAGCAGCTCCCGGGACAGGGATGAAAAACTGTTTTTT; J gene: TRBJ1-4; CDR3 length: 14; D gene: TRBD1; clone size: many; V gene: TRBV11-3
CDR3 protein: CSVERLAGGTYEQFF; CDR3 DNA: TGCAGCGTTGAAAGACTAGCGGGAGGGACCTATGAGCAGTTCTTC; J gene: TRBJ2-1; CDR3 length: 15; D gene: TRBD2; clone size: NA; V gene: TRBV29-1
CDR3 protein: CASSEARAAYYGYTF; CDR3 DNA: TGTGCCAGCAGTGAAGCGAGGGCAGCGTACTATGGCTACACCTTC; J gene: TRBJ1-2; CDR3 length: 15; D gene: NA; clone size: many; V gene: TRBV2